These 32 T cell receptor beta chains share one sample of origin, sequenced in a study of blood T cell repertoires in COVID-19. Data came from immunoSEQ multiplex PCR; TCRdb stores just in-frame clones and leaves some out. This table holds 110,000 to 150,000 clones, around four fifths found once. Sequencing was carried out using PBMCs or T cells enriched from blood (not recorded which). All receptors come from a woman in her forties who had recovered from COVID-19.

CDR3 sequence (DNA): TGCAGTGCTAGTGAAGGACTAGCGGGCAGCACAGATACGCAGTATTTT. Its protein is CSASEGLAGSTDTQYF. The V call is TRBV20-1, the J call TRBJ2-3, with TRBD2 identical over 11 bases. This CDR3 comprises 16 residues. Trimming removed 3 bases from V and 0 bases from J; junction bases left unmatched: 5. Looked up from germline, CDR1 is DFQATT and CDR2 is SNEGSKA (reference sequence).

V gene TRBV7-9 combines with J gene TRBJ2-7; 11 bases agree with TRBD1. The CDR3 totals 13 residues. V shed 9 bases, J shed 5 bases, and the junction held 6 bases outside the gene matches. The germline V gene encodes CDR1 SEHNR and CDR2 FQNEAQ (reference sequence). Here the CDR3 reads CASSGQGANEQYF. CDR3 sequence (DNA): TGTGCCAGTAGCGGACAGGGGGCGAACGAGCAGTACTTC. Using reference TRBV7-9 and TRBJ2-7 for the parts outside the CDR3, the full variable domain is DTGVSQNPRHKITKRGQNVTFRCDPISEHNRLYWYRQTLGQGPEFLTYFQNEAQLEKSRLLSDRFSAERPKGSFSTLEIQRTEQGDSAMYLCASSGQGANEQYFGPGTRLTVT.

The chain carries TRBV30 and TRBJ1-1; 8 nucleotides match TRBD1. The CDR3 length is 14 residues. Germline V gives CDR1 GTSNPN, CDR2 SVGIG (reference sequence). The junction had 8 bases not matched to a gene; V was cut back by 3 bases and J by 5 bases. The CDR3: CAWSVQGALTEAFF. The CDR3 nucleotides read TGTGCCTGGAGCGTCCAGGGGGCCTTGACTGAAGCTTTCTTT.

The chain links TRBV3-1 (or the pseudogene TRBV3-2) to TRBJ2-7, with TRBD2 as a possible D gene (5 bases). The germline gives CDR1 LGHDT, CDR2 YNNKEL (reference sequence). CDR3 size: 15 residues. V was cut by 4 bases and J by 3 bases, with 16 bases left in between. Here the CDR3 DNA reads TGTGCCAGCAGCCCCGTCCCGGACTTCATCTACGAGCAGTACTTC. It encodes CASSPVPDFIYEQYF.

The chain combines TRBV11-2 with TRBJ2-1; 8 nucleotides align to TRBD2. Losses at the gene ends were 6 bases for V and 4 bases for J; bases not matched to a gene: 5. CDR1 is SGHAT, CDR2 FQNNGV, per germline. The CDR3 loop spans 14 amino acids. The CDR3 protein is CASSPGLAYNEQFF. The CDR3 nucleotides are TGTGCCAGCAGTCCAGGACTAGCTTACAATGAGCAGTTCTTC. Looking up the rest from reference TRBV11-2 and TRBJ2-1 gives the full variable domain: EAGVAQSPRYKIIEKRQSVAFWCNPISGHATLYWYQQILGQGPKLLIQFQNNGVVDDSQLPKDRFSAERLKGVDSTLKIQPAKLEDSAVYLCASSPGLAYNEQFFGPGTRLTVL.

The CDR3 DNA reads as TGTGCCAGCAGCTTGACTAGGGATATGAGCACTGAAGCTTTCTTT. It translates to CASSLTRDMSTEAFF. The chain combines TRBV5-5 with TRBJ1-1; no clear D gene. This CDR3 is built from 15 residues. The germline V gene has CDR1 SGHKS and CDR2 YYEKEE (reference sequence). Between the trimmed V and J ends, which lost 1 base and 4 bases, there was a span of 14 bases.

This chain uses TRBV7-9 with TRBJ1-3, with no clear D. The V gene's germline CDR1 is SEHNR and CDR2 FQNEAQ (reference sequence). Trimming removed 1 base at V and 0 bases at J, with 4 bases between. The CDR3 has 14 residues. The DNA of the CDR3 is TGTGCCAGCAGCTTAGGTAGCTCTGGAAACACCATATATTTT. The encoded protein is CASSLGSSGNTIYF.

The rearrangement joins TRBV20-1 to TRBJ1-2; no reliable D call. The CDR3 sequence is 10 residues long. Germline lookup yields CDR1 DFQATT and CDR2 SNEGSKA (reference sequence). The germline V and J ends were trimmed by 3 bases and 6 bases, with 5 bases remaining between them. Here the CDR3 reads CSASFNGYTF. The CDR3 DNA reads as TGCAGTGCTAGTTTCAATGGCTACACCTTC.

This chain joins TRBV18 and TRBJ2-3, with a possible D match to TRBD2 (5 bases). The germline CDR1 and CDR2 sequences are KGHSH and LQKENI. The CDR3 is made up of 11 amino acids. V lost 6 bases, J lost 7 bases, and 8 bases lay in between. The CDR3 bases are TGTGCCAGCTCCCCGGACTATACGCAGTATTTT. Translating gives CASSPDYTQYF.

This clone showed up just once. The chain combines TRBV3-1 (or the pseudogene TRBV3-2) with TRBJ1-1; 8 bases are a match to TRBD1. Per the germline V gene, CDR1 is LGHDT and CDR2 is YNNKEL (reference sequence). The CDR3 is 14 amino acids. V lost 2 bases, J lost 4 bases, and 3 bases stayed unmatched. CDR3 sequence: CASSQSGGLTEAFF. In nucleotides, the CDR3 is TGTGCCAGCAGCCAATCAGGGGGCCTCACTGAAGCTTTCTTT.

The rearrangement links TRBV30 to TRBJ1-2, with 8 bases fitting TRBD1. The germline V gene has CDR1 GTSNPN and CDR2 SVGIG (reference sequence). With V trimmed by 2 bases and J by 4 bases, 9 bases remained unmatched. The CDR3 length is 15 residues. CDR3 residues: CAWSIRGQLLYGYTF. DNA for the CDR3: TGTGCCTGGAGTATCAGGGGGCAACTACTCTATGGCTACACCTTC.

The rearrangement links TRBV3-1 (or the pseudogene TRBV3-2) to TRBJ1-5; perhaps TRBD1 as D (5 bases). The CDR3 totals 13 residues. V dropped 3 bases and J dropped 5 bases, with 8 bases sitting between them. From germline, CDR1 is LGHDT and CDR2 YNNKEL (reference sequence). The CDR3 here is CASSHGRDQPQHF. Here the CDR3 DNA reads TGTGCCAGCAGCCACGGCAGGGATCAGCCCCAGCATTTT.

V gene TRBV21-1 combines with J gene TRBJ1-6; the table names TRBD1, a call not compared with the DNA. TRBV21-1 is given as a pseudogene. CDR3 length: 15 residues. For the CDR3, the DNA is TGTGCCAGCAGCACGGCCGGGACAGAGAATTCACCCCTCCACTTT. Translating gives CASSTAGTENSPLHF.

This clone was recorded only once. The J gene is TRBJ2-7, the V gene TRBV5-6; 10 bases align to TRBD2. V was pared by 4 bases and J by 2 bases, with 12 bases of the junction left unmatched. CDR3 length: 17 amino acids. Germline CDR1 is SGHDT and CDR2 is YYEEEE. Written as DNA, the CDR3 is TGTGCCAGCAGCCTGGGGCTAGCGGGAGTTCACGCCTACGAGCAGTACTTC. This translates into CASSLGLAGVHAYEQYF.

The CDR3 sequence: CASSRELLVQTGDTQYF. The CDR3 DNA is TGTGCCAGCAGCCGGGAGCTTCTAGTACAGACTGGGGATACGCAGTATTTT. The chain has TRBV3-1 (or the pseudogene TRBV3-2) and TRBJ2-3, with a weak D call TRBD2 (5 bases). Per germline, CDR1 LGHDT and CDR2 YNNKEL (reference sequence). The CDR3 runs to 17 residues. V was trimmed by 4 bases and J by 6 bases, leaving 23 bases between them.

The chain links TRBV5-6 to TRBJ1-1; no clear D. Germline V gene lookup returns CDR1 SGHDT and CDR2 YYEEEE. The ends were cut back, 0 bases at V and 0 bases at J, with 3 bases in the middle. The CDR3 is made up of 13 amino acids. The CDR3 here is CASSLVMNTEAFF. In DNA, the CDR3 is TGTGCCAGCAGCTTGGTTATGAACACTGAAGCTTTCTTT.

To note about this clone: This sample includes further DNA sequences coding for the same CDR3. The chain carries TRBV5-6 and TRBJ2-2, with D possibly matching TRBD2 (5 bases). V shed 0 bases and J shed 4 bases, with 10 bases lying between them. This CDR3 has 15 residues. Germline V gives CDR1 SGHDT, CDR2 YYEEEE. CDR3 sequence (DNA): TGTGCCAGCAGCTTGGTGGCAGGAGGCACCGGGGAGCTGTTTTTT. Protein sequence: CASSLVAGGTGELFF.

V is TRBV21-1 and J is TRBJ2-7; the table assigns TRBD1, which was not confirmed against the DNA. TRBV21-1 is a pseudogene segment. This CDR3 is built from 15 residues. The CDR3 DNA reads TGTGCCAGCAGTTCGGGACAGGGGTTAATTTCCGAGCAGTACTTC. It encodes CASSSGQGLISEQYF.

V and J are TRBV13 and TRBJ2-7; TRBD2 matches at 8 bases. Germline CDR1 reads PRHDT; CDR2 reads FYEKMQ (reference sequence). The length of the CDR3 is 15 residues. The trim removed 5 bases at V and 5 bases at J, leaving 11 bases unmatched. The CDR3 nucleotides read TGTGCCAGCAGCCAGAGCGGGAGTTCAAGGGACGAGCAGTACTTC. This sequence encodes CASSQSGSSRDEQYF.

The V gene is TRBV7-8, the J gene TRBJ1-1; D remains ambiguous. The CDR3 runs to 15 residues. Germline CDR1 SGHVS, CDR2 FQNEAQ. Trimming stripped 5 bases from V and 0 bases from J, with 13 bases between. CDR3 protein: CASSAQEGMNTEAFF. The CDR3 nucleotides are TGTGCCAGCAGCGCCCAGGAGGGAATGAACACTGAAGCTTTCTTT.

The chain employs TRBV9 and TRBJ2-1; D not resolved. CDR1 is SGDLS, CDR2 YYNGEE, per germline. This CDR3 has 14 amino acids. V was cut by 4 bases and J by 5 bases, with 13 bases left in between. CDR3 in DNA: TGTGCCAGCAGCCCATACGGTCCCCACAATGAGCAGTTCTTC. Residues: CASSPYGPHNEQFF. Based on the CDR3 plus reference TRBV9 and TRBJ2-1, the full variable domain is DSGVTQTPKHLITATGQRVTLRCSPRSGDLSVYWYQQSLDQGLQFLIQYYNGEERAKGNILERFSAQQFPDLHSELNLSSLELGDSALYFCASSPYGPHNEQFFGPGTRLTVL.

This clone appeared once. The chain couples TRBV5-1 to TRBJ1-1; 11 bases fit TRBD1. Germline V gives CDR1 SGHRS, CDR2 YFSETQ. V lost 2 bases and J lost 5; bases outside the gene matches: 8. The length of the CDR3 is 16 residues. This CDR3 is CASSFGDRGFRTEAFF. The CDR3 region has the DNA TGCGCCAGCAGCTTTGGGGACAGGGGGTTTCGTACTGAAGCTTTCTTT.

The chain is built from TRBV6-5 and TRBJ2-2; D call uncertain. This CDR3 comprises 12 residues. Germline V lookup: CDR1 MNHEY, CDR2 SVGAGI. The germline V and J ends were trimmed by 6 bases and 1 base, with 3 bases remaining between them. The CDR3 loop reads CASRQNTGELFF. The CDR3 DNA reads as TGTGCCAGCAGACAGAACACCGGGGAGCTGTTTTTT.

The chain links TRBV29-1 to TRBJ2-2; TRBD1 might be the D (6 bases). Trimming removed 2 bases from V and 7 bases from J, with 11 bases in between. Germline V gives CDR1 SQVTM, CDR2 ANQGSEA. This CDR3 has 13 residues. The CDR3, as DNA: TGCAGCGTTGAAATCCACAGGGACGGGGAGCTGTTTTTT. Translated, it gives CSVEIHRDGELFF.

The CDR3 nucleotides read TGTGCCTGGAGACAGGAGAGTAATTCACCCCTCCACTTT. It yields the protein CAWRQESNSPLHF. The chain links TRBV30 to TRBJ1-6; perhaps TRBD1 as D (5 bases). The CDR3 has 13 residues. CDR1 is GTSNPN, CDR2 SVGIG, per germline (reference sequence). Between the trimmed V and J ends, which lost 3 bases and 6 bases, there was a span of 9 bases.

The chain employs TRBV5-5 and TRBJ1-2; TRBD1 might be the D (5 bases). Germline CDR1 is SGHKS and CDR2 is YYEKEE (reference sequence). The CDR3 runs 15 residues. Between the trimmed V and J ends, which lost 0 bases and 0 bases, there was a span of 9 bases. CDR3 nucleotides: TGTGCCAGCAGCTTGGAACAGGCCTCTAACTATGGCTACACCTTC. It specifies CASSLEQASNYGYTF.

This CDR3 reads CASSLTSGRASTGELFF. In nucleotides, the CDR3 is TGTGCCAGCAGCTTGACTAGCGGGAGGGCCAGTACCGGGGAGCTGTTTTTT. The rearrangement links TRBV7-8 to TRBJ2-2; 14 bases line up with TRBD2. With 3 bases clipped from V and 5 bases from J, the junction kept 5 bases outside the gene matches. The CDR3 contains 17 residues. Germline CDR1 is SGHVS and CDR2 is FQNEAQ.

CDR3 amino acids: CASSPRGDRGGQPQHF. The CDR3 bases are TGTGCCAGCAGCCCGAGGGGGGACAGGGGAGGACAGCCCCAGCATTTT. The chain carries TRBV9 and TRBJ1-5; TRBD1 matches 10 bases. V was pared by 4 bases and J by 7 bases, with 11 bases of the junction left unmatched. The germline V gene encodes CDR1 SGDLS and CDR2 YYNGEE. This CDR3 spans 16 amino acids.

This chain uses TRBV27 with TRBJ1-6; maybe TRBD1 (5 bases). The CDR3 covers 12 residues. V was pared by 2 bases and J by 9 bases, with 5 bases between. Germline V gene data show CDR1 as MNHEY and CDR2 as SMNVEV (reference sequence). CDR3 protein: CASSLRGSPLHF. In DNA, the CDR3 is TGTGCCAGCAGTTTAAGGGGTTCACCCCTCCACTTT.

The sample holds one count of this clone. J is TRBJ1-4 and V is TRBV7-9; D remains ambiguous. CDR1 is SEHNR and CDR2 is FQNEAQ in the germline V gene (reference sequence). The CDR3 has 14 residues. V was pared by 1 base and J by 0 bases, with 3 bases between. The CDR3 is CASSLGATNEKLFF. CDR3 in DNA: TGTGCCAGCAGCTTAGGAGCAACTAATGAAAAACTGTTTTTT.

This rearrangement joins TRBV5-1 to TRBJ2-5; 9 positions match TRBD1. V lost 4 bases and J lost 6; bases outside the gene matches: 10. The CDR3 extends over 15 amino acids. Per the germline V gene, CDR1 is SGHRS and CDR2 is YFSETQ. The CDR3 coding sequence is TGCGCCAGCAGCAGTGAGACAGGGGGAGTGCAGACCCAGTACTTC. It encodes CASSSETGGVQTQYF.

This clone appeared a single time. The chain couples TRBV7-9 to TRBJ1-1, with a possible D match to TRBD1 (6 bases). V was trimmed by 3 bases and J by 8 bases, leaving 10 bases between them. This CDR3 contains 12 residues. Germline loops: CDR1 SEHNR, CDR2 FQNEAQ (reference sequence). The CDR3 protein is CASSFKGVEAFF. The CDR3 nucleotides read TGTGCCAGCAGCTTTAAGGGGGTCGAAGCTTTCTTT.